These T cell receptor beta chains were read from a single sample in a study of T cells in Graves' hyperthyroidism and ophthalmopathy. TCRdb reanalysed the multiplex PCR reads using MiXCR and keeps one entry per CDR3 protein. The sample records approximately 520,000 distinct CDR3 sequences, around 20% being singletons. The material sequenced was blood. The receptors originated from a man between 18 and 29 years old with Graves' hyperthyroidism. Both conserved end residues are part of each CDR3. The D gene is left open where the match is weak. Clone sizes are given selectively: once, few, many, or a class where the clone is expanded.

D,size,J,V,CDR3,DNA
-,many,TRBJ1-1,TRBV28,CASRSGLTEAFF,TGTGCCAGCAGATCCGGACTGACTGAAGCTTTCTTT
-,-,TRBJ2-2,TRBV7-9,CASMGGRTGELFF,TGTGCCTCGATGGGGGGCCGGACCGGGGAGCTGTTTTTT
-,once,TRBJ1-2,TRBV19,CASSIRTDYGYTF,TGTGCCAGTAGTATCCGGACAGACTATGGCTACACCTTC
-,many,TRBJ1-2,TRBV2,CASSVDSGYYGYTF,TGTGCCAGCAGTGTGGACTCAGGGTACTATGGCTACACCTTC
-,-,TRBJ2-5,TRBV6-5,CASSPIEETQYF,TGTGCCAGCAGCCCTATCGAAGAGACCCAGTACTTC
-,many,TRBJ2-5,TRBV6-1,CASSSDRAGETQYF,TGTGCCAGCAGCTCCGACAGGGCGGGGGAGACCCAGTACTTC
-,few,TRBJ2-2,TRBV19,CACSRGATGELFF,TGTGCCTGTTCTCGGGGGGCCACCGGGGAGCTGTTTTTT
TRBD1,many,TRBJ1-2,TRBV20-1,CSARDIDRGQNGYTF,TGCAGTGCTAGAGATATTGACAGGGGGCAGAATGGCTACACCTTC
TRBD2,-,TRBJ2-5,TRBV6-5,CASSSHLSGSSGETQYF,TGTGCCAGCAGTTCTCATCTTAGCGGGAGTTCAGGAGAGACCCAGTACTTC
TRBD2,-,TRBJ2-5,TRBV10-2,CASSVWSSGVLSETQYF,TGCGCCAGCAGTGTTTGGTCTAGCGGGGTTTTATCGGAGACCCAGTACTTC